This passage covers 20 T cell receptor beta chains from one sample sequenced in a study. TCRdb ran MiXCR on the 5' RACE reads and lists one entry per CDR3 protein. The repertoire holds some 37,000 distinct CDR3 sequences, with under 20% as singletons. The specimen sequenced was naive CD4+ T cells sorted from a lymph node. Described subset: naive CD4+ T cells, CD4+CD45RA+CD25-. All receptors derive from a female donor with breast cancer.

This clonotype is medium-sized. The chain joins TRBV5-1 to TRBJ2-7, with 9 bases that match TRBD1. The V gene end was trimmed by 3 bases and the J gene end by 4 bases; junction bases not matched to a gene: 11. The germline V gene encodes CDR1 SGHRS and CDR2 YFSETQ. The CDR3 consists of 16 residues. CDR3 protein: CASSSPGWGQGYEQYF. The CDR3 bases are TGCGCCAGCAGCTCCCCGGGTTGGGGACAGGGTTACGAGCAGTACTTC.

This clonotype came up many times. The V and J genes are TRBV5-1 and TRBJ2-2, with D perhaps assigned TRBD1 or TRBD2 (7 bases each). The germline gives CDR1 SGHRS, CDR2 YFSETQ. The CDR3 consists of 15 residues. V shed 7 bases and J shed 0 bases, with 13 bases lying between them. CDR3 sequence reads: CASLAGGANTGELFF. The CDR3 DNA reads TGCGCCAGCCTCGCAGGGGGGGCGAACACCGGGGAGCTGTTTTTT.

There are a few counts of this clonotype. The rearrangement joins TRBV29-1 to TRBJ1-2; D possibly corresponds to TRBD1 (5 bases). The CDR3 is 11 residues long. The germline V and J ends were trimmed by 7 bases and 5 bases, with 11 bases remaining between them. Per the germline V gene, CDR1 is SQVTM and CDR2 is ANQGSEA. The CDR3: CSGQTAYGYTF. The CDR3 coding sequence is TGCAGCGGACAGACAGCTTATGGCTACACCTTC.

This clonotype showed up just a few times. CDR3 region: CASSLSDREGTEAFF. The CDR3 DNA is TGTGCCAGCAGCCTATCGGACAGGGAAGGCACTGAAGCTTTCTTT. The V call is TRBV7-3, the J call TRBJ1-1; 8 nucleotides match TRBD1. This CDR3 spans 15 amino acids. The V gene end was trimmed by 5 bases and the J gene end by 4 bases; junction bases not matched to a gene: 9. Germline V gives CDR1 SGHTA, CDR2 FQGTGA.

This clonotype was counted many times. J is TRBJ2-6 and V is TRBV24-1; D is unclear. Germline assignment: CDR1 KGHDR and CDR2 SFDVKD. The V gene lost 9 bases and the J gene lost 3 bases, with 11 bases spanning the gap. CDR3 length: 14 residues. DNA of the CDR3: TGTGCCACCGGAGACGACGATGGGGCCAACGTCCTGACTTTC. Its protein is CATGDDDGANVLTF.

This clonotype was counted between two and nine times. The chain carries TRBV5-4 and TRBJ1-2; D unresolved. This CDR3 is 14 amino acids long. CDR1 and CDR2 (germline): SGHNT, YYREEE (reference sequence). V was trimmed by 4 bases and J by 4 bases, leaving 14 bases between them. The CDR3 spells CASSQFQASYGYTF. The CDR3 DNA reads TGTGCCAGCAGCCAATTTCAGGCCTCCTATGGCTACACCTTC.

This clonotype was counted a few times. The rearrangement links TRBV6-6 to TRBJ2-1; 15 bases fit TRBD2. Trimming at V came to 7 bases and at J to 8 bases, leaving 18 bases not matched to a gene. Germline CDR1 reads MNHNY; CDR2 reads SVGAGI (reference sequence). The CDR3 totals 19 residues. CDR3 in amino acids: CASTRTSGRAWIPLDEQFF. CDR3 nucleotide sequence: TGTGCCAGCACCCGGACTAGCGGGAGGGCCTGGATTCCACTCGATGAGCAGTTCTTC.

The chain joins TRBV2 to TRBJ2-1; 13 bases align to TRBD2. The CDR3 runs to 15 residues. V trimming: 6 bases; J trimming: 7 bases; junction bases outside the gene matches: 6. CDR1 SNHLY and CDR2 FYNNEI come from the germline V gene. CDR3: CASRAGTSGTNEQFF. In DNA form, the CDR3 reads TGTGCCAGCAGGGCCGGGACTAGCGGGACGAATGAGCAGTTCTTC.

V and J are TRBV5-1 and TRBJ2-1, with 11 bases lining up with TRBD2. J gave up 6 bases and V 6 bases, and 14 bases lay outside the gene matches. Per germline, CDR1 SGHRS and CDR2 YFSETQ. CDR3 length: 17 amino acids. The CDR3 protein is CASTNLWFSGRANEQFF. The CDR3, as DNA: TGCGCCAGCACCAACCTCTGGTTTAGCGGGAGGGCCAATGAGCAGTTCTTC.

There are many counts of this clonotype. The J gene is TRBJ1-1, the V gene TRBV7-2, with 7 bases fitting TRBD1. The CDR3 contains 14 residues. In germline, CDR1 is SGHTA, CDR2 FQGNSA. V gave up 3 bases and J gave up 1 base; unmatched junction bases: 2. CDR3 amino acids: CASSLGQSNTEAFF. The CDR3 nucleotides read TGTGCCAGCAGCTTGGGACAGTCGAACACTGAAGCTTTCTTT. Supplemented by reference TRBV7-2 and TRBJ1-1, the full variable domain reads GAGVSQSPSNKVTEKGKDVELRCDPISGHTALYWYRQSLGQGLEFLIYFQGNSAPDKSGLPSDRFSAERTGGSVSTLTIQRTQQEDSAVYLCASSLGQSNTEAFFGQGTRLTVV.

This clonotype was recorded at least ten times. V gene TRBV7-3 combines with J gene TRBJ2-2; D unclear. V was cut by 1 base and J by 2 bases, with 5 bases left in between. The length of the CDR3 is 14 residues. Per the germline V gene, CDR1 is SGHTA and CDR2 is FQGTGA. Here the CDR3 reads CASSLMGNTGELFF. Here the CDR3 DNA reads TGTGCCAGCAGCTTAATGGGTAACACCGGGGAGCTGTTTTTT.

This clonotype is medium-sized by share. This chain uses TRBV6-6 with TRBJ1-1; the match to TRBD1 covers 9 bases. The junction had 6 bases not matched to a gene; V was cut back by 6 bases and J by 4 bases. Germline V CDR1 and CDR2: MNHNY, SVGAGI (reference sequence). This CDR3 is 14 amino acids long. The CDR3 here is CASSPRTGATEAFF. CDR3 nucleotides: TGTGCCAGCAGCCCCCGGACAGGGGCCACTGAAGCTTTCTTT.

This clonotype was seen a few times. Just one base apart from a much larger clone, this may be a read error. This rearrangement joins TRBV5-1 to TRBJ2-1; D not resolved. CDR1 and CDR2 (germline): SGHRS, YFSETQ. There are 14 residues in the CDR3. CDR3 in DNA: TGCGCCAGCAGCTTGGAACCGGCAAACAATGGGCAGTTCTTC. Translation: CASSLEPANNGQFF.

This clonotype appeared many times. J is TRBJ2-7 and V is TRBV7-2; no definite D call. The V end lost 6 bases, the J end lost 0 bases, and 15 bases lay between the germline ends. The CDR3 length is 15 residues. CDR1 and CDR2 (germline): SGHTA, FQGNSA. CDR3 in DNA: TGTGCCAGCAGGTCCCCCGGGCTAAGCTCCTACGAGCAGTACTTC. As protein: CASRSPGLSSYEQYF.

This clonotype turned up a few times. The chain joins TRBV5-1 to TRBJ2-5; D may be TRBD2 (5 bases). This CDR3 has 16 residues. V was trimmed by 4 bases and J by 5 bases, leaving 21 bases between them. Germline V gives CDR1 SGHRS, CDR2 YFSETQ. The CDR3 is CASSPFSNYGEETQYF. The CDR3 DNA reads TGCGCCAGCAGCCCTTTCTCGAACTACGGGGAGGAGACCCAGTACTTC. Based on the CDR3 plus reference TRBV5-1 and TRBJ2-5, the full variable domain is KAGVTQTPRYLIKTRGQQVTLSCSPISGHRSVSWYQQTPGQGLQFLFEYFSETQRNKGNFPGRFSGRQFSNSRSEMNVSTLELGDSALYLCASSPFSNYGEETQYFGPGTRLLVL.

This clonotype was observed a handful of times. The chain carries TRBV5-1 and TRBJ1-1, with a tentative D call TRBD1 (5 bases). This CDR3 region has 14 residues. CDR1 and CDR2 (germline): SGHRS, YFSETQ. V lost 2 bases and J lost 1, with 9 bases in between. CDR3 DNA sequence: TGCGCCAGCAGCTTAGGGGACGGGAACACTGAAGCTTTCTTT. Translation: CASSLGDGNTEAFF.

This clonotype was seen at least ten times. At one of its ends the junction is not consistent with the germline gene, which may arise from a read error. The genes are TRBV20-1 and TRBJ1-1; no clear D gene. CDR1 and CDR2 from the germline V gene are DFQATT and SNEGSKA (reference sequence). The CDR3 covers 16 residues. The CDR3 sequence: CSARAPRGDTNTEAFF. In DNA form, the CDR3 reads TGCAGTGCTAGAGCCCCCAGAGGTGACACGAACACCGAAGCTTTCTTT.

The rearrangement links TRBV6-6 to TRBJ1-1; D remains unclear. Trimming removed 4 bases at V and 3 bases at J, with 3 bases between. Germline V gene data show CDR1 as MNHNY and CDR2 as SVGAGI (reference sequence). The CDR3 is made up of 11 amino acids. This chain's CDR3 is CASSSYTEAFF. The CDR3, as DNA: TGTGCCAGCAGTTCCTACACTGAAGCTTTCTTT.

This rearrangement joins TRBV11-2 to TRBJ2-3; 9 bases are shared with TRBD2. This CDR3 comprises 17 residues. The germline V gene encodes CDR1 SGHAT and CDR2 FQNNGV. The V and J ends lost 5 bases and 5 bases, in that order; junction bases with no gene match: 14. The CDR3 sequence: CASSPNVLAGGRDTQYF. In nucleotides, the CDR3 is TGTGCCAGCAGCCCAAACGTACTCGCGGGAGGGCGAGATACGCAGTATTTT.

A note on this clonotype: Because the CDR3 is missing its conserved closing phenylalanine or tryptophan, this is likely a read error. V and J are TRBV7-2 and TRBJ1-1, with a possible D match to TRBD1 (6 bases). Trimming took off 5 bases at V and 7 bases at J, with 14 bases between the two ends. The CDR3 length is 13 residues. Per the germline V gene, CDR1 is SGHTA and CDR2 is FQGNSA. The CDR3 sequence is CASSVRTENEAFV. CDR3 bases: TGTGCCAGCAGCGTAAGGACAGAGAATGAAGCTTTCGTT.